One T cell receptor (beta chain) is described in this entry. This record comes from a study of PD-L1 blockade in urothelial cancer. Looking at the study overall: Intravenous atezolizumab, 1,200 mg every 3 weeks, was begun by patients at some point between 2013 and 2014. About 90% of the roughly 29 patients were men who had bladder-origin urothelial cancer.

Each PCR contained spiked-in synthetic TCR analog templates. Sequenced by immunoSEQ multiplex PCR; TCRdb stores in-frame clones only, minus some. The table shows about 130,000 clones, with roughly 80% occurring only once. Sample time point: pretreatment peripheral blood. The CDR3 covers 15 residues. Germline V gives CDR1 GTSNPN, CDR2 SVGIG (reference sequence). The V gene end was trimmed by 0 bases and the J gene end by 8 bases; junction bases not matched to a gene: 13. The clonotype comes from a man aged 50 to 60 with urothelial cancer. The sequencing used PBMCs, collected around atezolizumab (anti-PD-L1) treatment. The chain has TRBV30 and TRBJ2-7, with TRBD1 matching 7 bases. The CDR3 loop reads CAWSVLMTGSRQQYF. As DNA, the CDR3 is TGTGCCTGGAGTGTACTTATGACAGGGTCCCGGCAGCAGTACTTC.